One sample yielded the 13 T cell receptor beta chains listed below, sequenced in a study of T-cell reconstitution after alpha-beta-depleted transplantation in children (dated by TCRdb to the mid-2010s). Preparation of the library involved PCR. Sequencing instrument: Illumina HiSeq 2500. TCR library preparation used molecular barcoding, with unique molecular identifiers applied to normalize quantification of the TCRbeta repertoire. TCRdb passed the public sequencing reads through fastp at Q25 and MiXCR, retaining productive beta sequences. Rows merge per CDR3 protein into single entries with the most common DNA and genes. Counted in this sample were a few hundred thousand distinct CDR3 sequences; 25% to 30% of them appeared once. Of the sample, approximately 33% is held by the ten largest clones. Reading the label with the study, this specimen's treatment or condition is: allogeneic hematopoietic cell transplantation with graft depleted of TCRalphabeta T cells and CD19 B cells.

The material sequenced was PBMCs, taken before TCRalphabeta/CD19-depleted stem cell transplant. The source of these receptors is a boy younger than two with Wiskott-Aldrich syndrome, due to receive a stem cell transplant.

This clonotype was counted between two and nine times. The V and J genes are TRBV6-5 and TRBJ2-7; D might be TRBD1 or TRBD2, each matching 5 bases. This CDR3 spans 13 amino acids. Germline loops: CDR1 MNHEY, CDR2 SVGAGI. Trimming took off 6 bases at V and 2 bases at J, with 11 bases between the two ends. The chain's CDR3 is CASRGDQTYEQYF. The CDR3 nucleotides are TGTGCCAGCAGGGGGGATCAAACCTACGAGCAGTACTTC.

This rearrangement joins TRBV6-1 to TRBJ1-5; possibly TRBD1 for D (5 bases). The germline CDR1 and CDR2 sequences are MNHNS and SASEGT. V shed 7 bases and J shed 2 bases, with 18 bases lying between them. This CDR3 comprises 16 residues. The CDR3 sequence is CASNPGHGGGNQPQHF. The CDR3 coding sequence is TGTGCCAGCAACCCAGGACACGGCGGGGGCAATCAGCCCCAGCATTTT.

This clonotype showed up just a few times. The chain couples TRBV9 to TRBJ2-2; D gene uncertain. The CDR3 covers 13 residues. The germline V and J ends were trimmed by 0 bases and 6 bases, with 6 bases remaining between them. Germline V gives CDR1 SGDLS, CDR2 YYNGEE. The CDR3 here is CASSVAGPGELFF. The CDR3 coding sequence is TGTGCCAGCAGCGTAGCCGGGCCCGGGGAGCTGTTTTTT. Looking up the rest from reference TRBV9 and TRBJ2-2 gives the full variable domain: DSGVTQTPKHLITATGQRVTLRCSPRSGDLSVYWYQQSLDQGLQFLIQYYNGEERAKGNILERFSAQQFPDLHSELNLSSLELGDSALYFCASSVAGPGELFFGEGSRLTVL.

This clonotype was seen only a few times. CDR3 sequence reads: CASSPLDRGDYTF. As DNA, the CDR3 is TGTGCCAGCAGCCCCCTTGATCGGGGCGACTACACCTTC. The rearrangement links TRBV7-9 to TRBJ1-2; tentative D call: TRBD1 (5 bases). Germline V gene lookup returns CDR1 SEHNR and CDR2 FQNEAQ (reference sequence). Trimming took off 5 bases at V and 10 bases at J, with 17 bases between the two ends. The CDR3 is made up of 13 amino acids.

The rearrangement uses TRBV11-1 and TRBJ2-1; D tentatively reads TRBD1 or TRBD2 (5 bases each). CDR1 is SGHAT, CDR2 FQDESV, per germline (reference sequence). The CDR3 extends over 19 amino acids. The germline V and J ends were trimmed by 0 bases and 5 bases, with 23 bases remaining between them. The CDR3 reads CASSLALPTSGGADNEQFF. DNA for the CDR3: TGTGCCAGCAGCTTAGCGCTCCCCACCAGCGGTGGGGCCGACAATGAGCAGTTCTTC.

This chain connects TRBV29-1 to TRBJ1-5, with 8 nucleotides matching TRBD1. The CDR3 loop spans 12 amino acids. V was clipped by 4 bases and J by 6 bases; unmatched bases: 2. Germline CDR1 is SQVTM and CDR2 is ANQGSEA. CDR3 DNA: TGCAGCGTTGGCACAGGGGGTCAGCCCCAGCATTTT. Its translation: CSVGTGGQPQHF.

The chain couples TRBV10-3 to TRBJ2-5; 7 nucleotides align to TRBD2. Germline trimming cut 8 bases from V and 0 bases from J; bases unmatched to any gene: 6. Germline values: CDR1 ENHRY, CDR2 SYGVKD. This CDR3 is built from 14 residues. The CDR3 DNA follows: TGTGCCATCGCCCCTGGGAGGGACCAAGAGACCCAGTACTTC. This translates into CAIAPGRDQETQYF.

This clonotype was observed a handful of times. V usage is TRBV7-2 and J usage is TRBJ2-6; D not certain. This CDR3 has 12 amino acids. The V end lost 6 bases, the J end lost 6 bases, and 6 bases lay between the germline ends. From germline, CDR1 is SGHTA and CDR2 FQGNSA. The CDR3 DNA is TGTGCCAGCAGGTCTCTGGCCAACGTCCTGACTTTC. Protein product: CASRSLANVLTF.

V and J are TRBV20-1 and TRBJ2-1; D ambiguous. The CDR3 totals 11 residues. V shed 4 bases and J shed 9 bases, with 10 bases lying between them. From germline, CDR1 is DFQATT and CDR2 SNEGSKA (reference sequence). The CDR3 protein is CSAIRRGEQFF. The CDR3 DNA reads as TGCAGTGCTATTCGGCGCGGTGAGCAGTTCTTC.

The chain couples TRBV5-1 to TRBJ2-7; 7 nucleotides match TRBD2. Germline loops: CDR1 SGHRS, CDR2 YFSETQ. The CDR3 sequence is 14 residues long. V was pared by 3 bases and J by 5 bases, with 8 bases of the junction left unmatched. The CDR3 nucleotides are TGCGCCAGCAGCTGGACTAGGAGCACCCACGAGCAGTACTTC. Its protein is CASSWTRSTHEQYF.

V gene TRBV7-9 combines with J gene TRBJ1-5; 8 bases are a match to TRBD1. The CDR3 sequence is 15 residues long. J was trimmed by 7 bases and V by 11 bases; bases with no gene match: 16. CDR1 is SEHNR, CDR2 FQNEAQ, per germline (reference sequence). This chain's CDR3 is CADNLKTGAGQPQHF. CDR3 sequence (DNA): TGTGCCGATAACCTGAAGACAGGGGCTGGACAGCCCCAGCATTTT. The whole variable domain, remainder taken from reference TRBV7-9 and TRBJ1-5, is DTGVSQNPRHKITKRGQNVTFRCDPISEHNRLYWYRQTLGQGPEFLTYFQNEAQLEKSRLLSDRFSAERPKGSFSTLEIQRTEQGDSAMYLCADNLKTGAGQPQHFGDGTRLSIL.

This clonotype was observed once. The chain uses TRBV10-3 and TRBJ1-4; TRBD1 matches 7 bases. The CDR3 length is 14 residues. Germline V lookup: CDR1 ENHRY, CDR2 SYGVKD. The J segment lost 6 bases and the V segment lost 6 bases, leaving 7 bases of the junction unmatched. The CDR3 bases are TGTGCCATCAGCAGGGACAGACAGTATGAAAAACTGTTTTTT. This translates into CAISRDRQYEKLFF.

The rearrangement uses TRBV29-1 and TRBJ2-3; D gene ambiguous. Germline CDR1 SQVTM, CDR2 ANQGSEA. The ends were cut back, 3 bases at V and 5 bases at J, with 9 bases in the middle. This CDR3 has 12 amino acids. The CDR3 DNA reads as TGCAGCGTTGATTATACTCGAGATACGCAGTATTTT. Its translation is CSVDYTRDTQYF.